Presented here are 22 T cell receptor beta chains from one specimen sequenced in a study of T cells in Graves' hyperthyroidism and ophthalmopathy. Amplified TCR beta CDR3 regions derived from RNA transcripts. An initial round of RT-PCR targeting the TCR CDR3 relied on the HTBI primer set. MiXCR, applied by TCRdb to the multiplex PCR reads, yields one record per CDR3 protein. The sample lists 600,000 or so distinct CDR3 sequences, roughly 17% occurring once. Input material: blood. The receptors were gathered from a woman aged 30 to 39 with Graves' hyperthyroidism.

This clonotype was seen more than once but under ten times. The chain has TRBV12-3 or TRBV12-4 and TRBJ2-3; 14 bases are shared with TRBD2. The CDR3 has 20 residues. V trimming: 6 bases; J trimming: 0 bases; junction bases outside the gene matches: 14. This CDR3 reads CASRANGLAGGPASTDTQYF. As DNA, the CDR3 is TGTGCCAGCAGGGCGAACGGACTAGCGGGAGGTCCCGCTAGCACAGATACGCAGTATTTT.

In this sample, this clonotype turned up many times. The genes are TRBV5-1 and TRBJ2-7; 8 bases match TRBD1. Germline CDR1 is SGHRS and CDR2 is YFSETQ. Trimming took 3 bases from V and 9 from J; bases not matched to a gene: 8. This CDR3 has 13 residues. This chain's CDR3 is CASSSGQGGGQYF. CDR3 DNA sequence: TGCGCCAGCAGCTCAGGACAGGGTGGAGGGCAGTACTTC.

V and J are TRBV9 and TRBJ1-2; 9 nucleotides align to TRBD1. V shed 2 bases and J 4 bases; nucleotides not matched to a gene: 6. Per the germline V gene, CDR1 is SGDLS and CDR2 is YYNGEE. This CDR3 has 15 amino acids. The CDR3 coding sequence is TGTGCCAGCAGCGTCGCCGGGACAGGGACCTATGGCTACACCTTC. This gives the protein CASSVAGTGTYGYTF.

The CDR3 coding sequence is TGCAGTGCTAGAGATGCCGTAGTACTAGCGGATACCGGGGAGCTGTTTTTT. Encoded protein: CSARDAVVLADTGELFF. The chain joins TRBV20-1 to TRBJ2-2, with 8 bases matching TRBD2. V lost 0 bases to trimming and J lost 5 bases; unmatched junction nucleotides: 11. The length of the CDR3 is 17 residues. Germline lookup yields CDR1 DFQATT and CDR2 SNEGSKA (reference sequence).

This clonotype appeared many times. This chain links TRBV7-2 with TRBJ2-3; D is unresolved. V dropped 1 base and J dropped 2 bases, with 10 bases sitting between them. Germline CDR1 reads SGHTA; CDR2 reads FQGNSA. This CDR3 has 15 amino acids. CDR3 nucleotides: TGTGCCAGCAGCTTAGTATTTCTCGCCACAGATACGCAGTATTTT. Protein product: CASSLVFLATDTQYF.

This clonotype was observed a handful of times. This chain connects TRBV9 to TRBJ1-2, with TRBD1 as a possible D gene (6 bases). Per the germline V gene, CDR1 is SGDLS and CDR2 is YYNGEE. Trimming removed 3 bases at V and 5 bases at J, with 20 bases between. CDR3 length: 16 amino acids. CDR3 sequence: CASSAGDTGSWYGYTF. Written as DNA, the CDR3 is TGTGCCAGCAGCGCGGGAGACACAGGGTCCTGGTATGGCTACACCTTC.

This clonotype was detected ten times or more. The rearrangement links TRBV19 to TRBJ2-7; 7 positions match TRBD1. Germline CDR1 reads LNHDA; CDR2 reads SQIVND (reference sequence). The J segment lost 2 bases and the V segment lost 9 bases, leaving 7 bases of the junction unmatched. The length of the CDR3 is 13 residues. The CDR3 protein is CASSPGQAYEQYF. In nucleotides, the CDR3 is TGTGCCAGCAGCCCCGGACAGGCCTACGAGCAGTACTTC.

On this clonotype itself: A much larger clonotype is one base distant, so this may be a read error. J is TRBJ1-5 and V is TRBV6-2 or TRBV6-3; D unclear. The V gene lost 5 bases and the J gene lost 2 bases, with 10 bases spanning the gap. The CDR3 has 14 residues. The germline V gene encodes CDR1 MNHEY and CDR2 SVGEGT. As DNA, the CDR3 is TGTGCCAGCAGTCCACGGATATGCAATCAGCCCCAGCATTTT. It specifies CASSPRICNQPQHF.

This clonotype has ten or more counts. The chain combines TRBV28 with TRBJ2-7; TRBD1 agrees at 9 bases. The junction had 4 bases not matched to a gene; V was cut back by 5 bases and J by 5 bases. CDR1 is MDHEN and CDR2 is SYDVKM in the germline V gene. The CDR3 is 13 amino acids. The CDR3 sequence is CASSVRDRDEQYF. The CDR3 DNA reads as TGTGCCAGCAGTGTCCGGGACAGGGACGAGCAGTACTTC.

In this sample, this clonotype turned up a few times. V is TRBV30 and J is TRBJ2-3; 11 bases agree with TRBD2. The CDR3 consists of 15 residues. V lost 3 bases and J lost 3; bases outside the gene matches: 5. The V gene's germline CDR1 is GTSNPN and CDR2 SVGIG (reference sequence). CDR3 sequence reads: CAWSRGLAETDTQYF. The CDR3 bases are TGTGCCTGGAGCCGGGGACTAGCGGAGACAGATACGCAGTATTTT.

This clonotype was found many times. The chain's CDR3 is CASSPGQGPSYEQYF. The CDR3 DNA follows: TGTGCCAGCTCACCCGGACAGGGCCCTTCCTACGAGCAGTACTTC. V gene TRBV18 combines with J gene TRBJ2-7; TRBD1 matches 8 bases. Trimming at V came to 3 bases and at J to 1 base, leaving 5 bases not matched to a gene. From germline, CDR1 is KGHSH and CDR2 LQKENI. This CDR3 spans 15 amino acids.

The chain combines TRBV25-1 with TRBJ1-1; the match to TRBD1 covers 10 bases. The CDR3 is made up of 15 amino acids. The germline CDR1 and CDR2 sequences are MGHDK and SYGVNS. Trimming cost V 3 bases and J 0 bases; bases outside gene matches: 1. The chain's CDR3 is CASSEGTGVNTEAFF. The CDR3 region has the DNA TGTGCCAGCAGTGAGGGGACAGGGGTGAACACTGAAGCTTTCTTT.

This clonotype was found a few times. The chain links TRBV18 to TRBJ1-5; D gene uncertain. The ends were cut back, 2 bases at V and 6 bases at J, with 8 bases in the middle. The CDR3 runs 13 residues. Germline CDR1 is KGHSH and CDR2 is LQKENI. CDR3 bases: TGTGCCAGCTCACCATACGGGGTTCAGCCCCAGCATTTT. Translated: CASSPYGVQPQHF.

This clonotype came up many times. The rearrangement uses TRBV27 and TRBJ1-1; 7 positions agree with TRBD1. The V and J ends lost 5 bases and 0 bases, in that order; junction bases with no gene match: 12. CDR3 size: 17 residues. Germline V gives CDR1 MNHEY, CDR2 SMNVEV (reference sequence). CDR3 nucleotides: TGTGCCAGCAGTACCGACCCGACAGGGACTCTGAACACTGAAGCTTTCTTT. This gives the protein CASSTDPTGTLNTEAFF.

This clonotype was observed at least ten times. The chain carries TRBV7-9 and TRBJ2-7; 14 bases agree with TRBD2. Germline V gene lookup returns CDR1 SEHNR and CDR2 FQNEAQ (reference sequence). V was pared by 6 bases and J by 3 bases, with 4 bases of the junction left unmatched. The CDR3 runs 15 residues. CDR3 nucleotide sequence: TGTGCCAGCAGTGGCGGGACTAGCGGGAGCTACGAGCAGTACTTC. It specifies CASSGGTSGSYEQYF. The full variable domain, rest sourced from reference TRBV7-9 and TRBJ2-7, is DTGVSQNPRHKITKRGQNVTFRCDPISEHNRLYWYRQTLGQGPEFLTYFQNEAQLEKSRLLSDRFSAERPKGSFSTLEIQRTEQGDSAMYLCASSGGTSGSYEQYFGPGTRLTVT.

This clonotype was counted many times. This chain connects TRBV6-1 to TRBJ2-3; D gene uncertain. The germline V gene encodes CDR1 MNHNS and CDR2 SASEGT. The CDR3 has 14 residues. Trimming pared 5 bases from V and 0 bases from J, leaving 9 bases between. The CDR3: CASSNTQSTDTQYF. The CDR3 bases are TGTGCCAGCAGTAACACACAGAGCACAGATACGCAGTATTTT.

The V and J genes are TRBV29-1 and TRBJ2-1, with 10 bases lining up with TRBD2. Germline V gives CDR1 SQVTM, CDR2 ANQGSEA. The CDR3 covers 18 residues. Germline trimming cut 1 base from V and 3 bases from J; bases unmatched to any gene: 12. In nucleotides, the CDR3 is TGCAGCGTTGAAGCTAGCGGGAGTATAATAGCGGGCTACAATGAGCAGTTCTTC. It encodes CSVEASGSIIAGYNEQFF.

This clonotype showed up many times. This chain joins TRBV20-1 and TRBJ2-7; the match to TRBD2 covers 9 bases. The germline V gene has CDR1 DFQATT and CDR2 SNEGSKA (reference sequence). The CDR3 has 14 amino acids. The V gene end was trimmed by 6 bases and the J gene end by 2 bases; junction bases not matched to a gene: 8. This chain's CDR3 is CSAPVGGRAYEQYF. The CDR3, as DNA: TGCAGTGCCCCCGTGGGCGGGAGGGCCTACGAGCAGTACTTC.

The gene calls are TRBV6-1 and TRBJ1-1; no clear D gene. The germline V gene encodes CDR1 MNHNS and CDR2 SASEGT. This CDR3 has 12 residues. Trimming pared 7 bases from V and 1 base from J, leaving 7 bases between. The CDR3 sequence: CASMWRNTEAFF. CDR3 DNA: TGTGCCAGCATGTGGAGGAACACTGAAGCTTTCTTT.

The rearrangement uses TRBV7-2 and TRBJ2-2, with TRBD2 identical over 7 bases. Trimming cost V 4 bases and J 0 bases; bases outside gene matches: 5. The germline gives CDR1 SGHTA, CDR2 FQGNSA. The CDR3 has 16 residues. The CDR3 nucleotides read TGTGCCAGCAGCTACCTAAGCGGGGCGAACACCGGGGAGCTGTTTTTT. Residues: CASSYLSGANTGELFF.

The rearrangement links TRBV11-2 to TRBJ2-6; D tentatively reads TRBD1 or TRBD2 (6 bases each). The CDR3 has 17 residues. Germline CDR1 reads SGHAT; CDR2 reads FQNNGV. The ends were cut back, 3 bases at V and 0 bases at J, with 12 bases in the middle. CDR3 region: CASSFRGQPSGANVLTF. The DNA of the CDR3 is TGTGCCAGCAGCTTCCGGGGGCAGCCCTCTGGGGCCAACGTCCTGACTTTC. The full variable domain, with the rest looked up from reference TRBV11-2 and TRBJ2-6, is EAGVAQSPRYKIIEKRQSVAFWCNPISGHATLYWYQQILGQGPKLLIQFQNNGVVDDSQLPKDRFSAERLKGVDSTLKIQPAKLEDSAVYLCASSFRGQPSGANVLTFGAGSRLTVL.

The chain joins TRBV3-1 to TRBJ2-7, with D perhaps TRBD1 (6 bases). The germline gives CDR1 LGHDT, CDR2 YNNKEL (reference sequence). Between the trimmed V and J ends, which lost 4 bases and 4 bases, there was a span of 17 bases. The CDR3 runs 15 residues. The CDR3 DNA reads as TGTGCCAGCAGCCCCCTAGGGGGAGTGATATACGAGCAGTACTTC. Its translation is CASSPLGGVIYEQYF.